This T cell receptor (beta chain) emerged from a study of control samples from healthy donors and cancer patients. This CDR3 has 13 amino acids. Per the germline V gene, CDR1 is SGHVS and CDR2 is FNYEAQ. The V and J ends lost 5 bases and 2 bases respectively, with 10 bases between them. Data came from immunoSEQ multiplex PCR; TCRdb stores just in-frame clones and leaves some out. This table holds tens of thousands of clones, 89% found once. The clonotype was recovered from a man in his fifties in good health. The chain uses TRBV7-6 and TRBJ2-7, with a weak D call TRBD2 (5 bases). The sequenced material came from blood. The CDR3 DNA is TGTGCCAGCAGCGCGGGCCCTACCTACGAGCAGTACTTC. Protein product: CASSAGPTYEQYF.